A single sample is the source of the 7 T cell receptor beta chains below, sequenced in a study of T cells after yellow fever vaccination. TCRdb fed the 5' RACE reads into MiXCR, producing one record per CDR3 protein. The repertoire consists of some 350,000 distinct CDR3 sequences, with roughly 10% occurring once and the leading ten covering roughly a sixth. Sequences were derived from PBMCs, sampled on the day of the first yellow fever vaccination. Every receptor here comes from a man between 18 and 35 years old who received the YFV17D yellow fever vaccine.

The chain has TRBV5-1 and TRBJ2-1, with 10 bases identical to TRBD2. From germline, CDR1 is SGHRS and CDR2 YFSETQ. The CDR3 totals 16 residues. J gave up 7 bases and V 4 bases, and 11 bases lay outside the gene matches. CDR3 DNA: TGCGCCAGCAGCACGGGAGCTAGCGGGGGTGAGAATGAGCAGTTCTTC. Encoded protein: CASSTGASGGENEQFF.

This clonotype was detected ten times or more. This sequence joins TRBV3-1 and TRBJ2-5; D gene ambiguous. The V end lost 0 bases, the J end lost 5 bases, and 4 bases lay between the germline ends. Germline V lookup: CDR1 LGHDT, CDR2 YNNKEL (reference sequence). The CDR3 runs 12 residues. The CDR3 reads CASSQDFETQYF. Here the CDR3 DNA reads TGTGCCAGCAGCCAAGACTTCGAGACCCAGTACTTC.

This clonotype was seen at least ten times. The CDR3 sequence is CSVSGNQETQYF. The CDR3 DNA follows: TGCAGCGTTTCCGGGAACCAAGAGACCCAGTACTTC. The chain recombines TRBV29-1 with TRBJ2-5; a possible D gene is TRBD2 (5 bases). Germline lookup yields CDR1 SQVTM and CDR2 ANQGSEA. V shed 5 bases and J shed 0 bases, with 7 bases lying between them. This CDR3 comprises 12 residues.

This clonotype turned up a few times. The rearrangement uses TRBV11-1 and TRBJ1-1; D might be TRBD1 (5 bases). The CDR3 contains 14 residues. Germline V gives CDR1 SGHAT, CDR2 FQDESV (reference sequence). Deletions cut 2 bases from V and 4 bases from J, with 11 bases between. The CDR3 protein is CASSLQGVRTEAFF. CDR3 sequence (DNA): TGTGCCAGCAGCTTACAGGGAGTGCGCACTGAAGCTTTCTTT.

This clonotype has more than one count but fewer than ten. The gene calls are TRBV7-2 and TRBJ1-5, with TRBD1 matching 7 bases. Trimming cost V 1 base and J 1 base; bases outside gene matches: 1. This CDR3 spans 15 amino acids. Germline-derived CDR1 and CDR2 are SGHTA and FQGNSA. The CDR3 DNA reads TGTGCCAGCAGCTTAGTCAGGGGGAGCAATCAGCCCCAGCATTTT. Amino acid sequence: CASSLVRGSNQPQHF.

This clonotype appeared many times. In nucleotides, the CDR3 is TGTGCCAGCAGTTTAGGACAACTTGAAAAACTGTTTTTT. Protein: CASSLGQLEKLFF. V is TRBV12-3 or TRBV12-4 and J is TRBJ1-4; D is ambiguous. This CDR3 comprises 13 residues. The V end lost 1 base, the J end lost 7 bases, and 7 bases lay between the germline ends.

The table lists this clonotype with a few counts. The chain has TRBV7-2 and TRBJ1-2; no firm D call. V was cut by 3 bases and J by 3 bases, with 2 bases left in between. This CDR3 is 11 amino acids long. Germline loops: CDR1 SGHTA, CDR2 FQGNSA. This CDR3 reads CASSFHYGYTF. The CDR3 nucleotides read TGTGCCAGCAGCTTTCACTATGGCTACACCTTC. The full variable domain, with the rest looked up from reference TRBV7-2 and TRBJ1-2, is GAGVSQSPSNKVTEKGKDVELRCDPISGHTALYWYRQSLGQGLEFLIYFQGNSAPDKSGLPSDRFSAERTGGSVSTLTIQRTQQEDSAVYLCASSFHYGYTFGSGTRLTVV.